These 6 T cell receptor beta chains were sequenced from one sample in a study of T cells after yellow fever vaccination. TCRdb independently ran MiXCR on the 5' RACE reads; one entry per CDR3 protein. The sample has about 630,000 distinct CDR3 sequences, 12% seen once. Sequenced material: PBMCs, taken on the day of the yellow fever booster vaccination. The source of these receptors is a man aged 30-40 years who received the YFV17D yellow fever vaccine.

The gene calls are TRBV6-2 or TRBV6-3 and TRBJ2-1; D gene ambiguous. The CDR3 length is 16 residues. Germline CDR1 is MNHEY and CDR2 is SVGEGT. The V end lost 6 bases, the J end lost 0 bases, and 15 bases lay between the germline ends. This CDR3 reads CASSRLARSSYNEQFF. The CDR3 bases are TGTGCCAGCAGCCGACTTGCCCGGAGCTCCTACAATGAGCAGTTCTTC.

The sample holds a few counts of this clonotype. The J gene is TRBJ2-7, the V gene TRBV10-3, with a possible D match to TRBD1 (5 bases). Germline loops: CDR1 ENHRY, CDR2 SYGVKD. There are 13 residues in the CDR3. Deletions cut 6 bases from V and 2 bases from J, with 11 bases between. The CDR3 here is CAISADTTYEQYF. The CDR3 nucleotides are TGTGCCATCAGCGCGGACACAACCTACGAGCAGTACTTC.

The V gene is TRBV20-1, the J gene TRBJ2-3; 11 positions agree with TRBD2. The germline CDR1 and CDR2 sequences are DFQATT and SNEGSKA (reference sequence). This CDR3 spans 16 amino acids. The V and J ends lost 6 bases and 1 base, in that order; junction bases with no gene match: 9. CDR3: CSATPTSGRGTDTQYF. For the CDR3, the DNA is TGCAGTGCAACCCCAACTAGCGGGAGAGGCACAGATACGCAGTATTTT.

V and J are TRBV12-3 or TRBV12-4 and TRBJ1-3; 9 bases are shared with TRBD1. The trim removed 5 bases at V and 3 bases at J, leaving 5 bases unmatched. CDR3 length: 15 residues. CDR3 in amino acids: CASSIQGAFGNTIYF. The CDR3 region has the DNA TGTGCCAGCAGTATACAGGGGGCCTTTGGAAACACCATATATTTT.

This clonotype has just a few counts. V gene TRBV20-1 combines with J gene TRBJ2-7; D perhaps matches TRBD1 (6 bases). There are 14 residues in the CDR3. The V gene's germline CDR1 is DFQATT and CDR2 SNEGSKA (reference sequence). The germline V and J ends were trimmed by 6 bases and 0 bases, with 15 bases remaining between them. CDR3 nucleotides: TGCAGTGCGCGCCGGGACACGAGCTCCTACGAGCAGTACTTC. Translating it yields CSARRDTSSYEQYF.

The chain carries TRBV5-5 and TRBJ2-7; tentative D call: TRBD2 (5 bases). Trimming removed 4 bases from V and 6 bases from J, with 14 bases in between. CDR3 size: 13 residues. Germline V gene data show CDR1 as SGHKS and CDR2 as YYEKEE (reference sequence). CDR3 sequence (DNA): TGTGCCAGCAGCGTAACCGGGAAGGCCGAGCAGTACTTC. This gives the protein CASSVTGKAEQYF.